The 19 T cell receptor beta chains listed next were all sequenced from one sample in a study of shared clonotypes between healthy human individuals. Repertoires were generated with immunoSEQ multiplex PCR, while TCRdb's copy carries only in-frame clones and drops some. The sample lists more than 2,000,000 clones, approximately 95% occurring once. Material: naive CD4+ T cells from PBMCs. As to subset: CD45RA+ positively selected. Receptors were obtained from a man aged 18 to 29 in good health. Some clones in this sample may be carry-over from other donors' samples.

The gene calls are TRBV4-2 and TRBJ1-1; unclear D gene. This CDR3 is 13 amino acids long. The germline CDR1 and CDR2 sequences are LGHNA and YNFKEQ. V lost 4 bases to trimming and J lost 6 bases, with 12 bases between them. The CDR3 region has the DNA TGTGCCAGCAGCCGGGAAAGTGACGCTGAAGCTTTCTTT. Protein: CASSRESDAEAFF.

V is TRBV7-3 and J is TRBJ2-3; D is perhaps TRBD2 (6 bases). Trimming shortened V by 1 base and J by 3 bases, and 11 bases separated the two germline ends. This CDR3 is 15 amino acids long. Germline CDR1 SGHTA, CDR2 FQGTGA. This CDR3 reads CASSLSGGITDTQYF. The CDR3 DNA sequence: TGTGCCAGCAGCTTAAGTGGCGGGATAACAGATACGCAGTATTTT.

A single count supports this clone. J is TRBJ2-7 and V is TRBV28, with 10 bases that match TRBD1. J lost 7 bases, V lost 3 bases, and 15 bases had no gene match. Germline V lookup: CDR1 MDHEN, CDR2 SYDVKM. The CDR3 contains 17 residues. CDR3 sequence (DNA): TGTGCCAGCAGTTTTGGGATTGGACAGGGGGTCTACGGAGAGCAGTACTTC. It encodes CASSFGIGQGVYGEQYF.

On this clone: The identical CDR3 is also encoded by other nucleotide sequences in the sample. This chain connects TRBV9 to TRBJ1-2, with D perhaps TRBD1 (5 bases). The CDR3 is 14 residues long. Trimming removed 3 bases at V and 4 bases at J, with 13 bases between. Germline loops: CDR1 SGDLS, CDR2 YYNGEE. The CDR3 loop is CASSATGASYGYTF. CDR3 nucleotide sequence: TGTGCCAGCAGCGCAACTGGGGCTAGCTATGGCTACACCTTC. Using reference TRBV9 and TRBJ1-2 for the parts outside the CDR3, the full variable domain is DSGVTQTPKHLITATGQRVTLRCSPRSGDLSVYWYQQSLDQGLQFLIQYYNGEERAKGNILERFSAQQFPDLHSELNLSSLELGDSALYFCASSATGASYGYTFGSGTRLTVV.

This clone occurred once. The CDR3 DNA reads as TGCGCCAGTTCGGAGGGGTTGTCGGGCAATGAGCAGTTCTTC. Protein product: CASSEGLSGNEQFF. The chain has TRBV5-1 and TRBJ2-1, with D possibly matching TRBD2 (6 bases). The CDR3 covers 14 residues. Germline values: CDR1 SGHRS, CDR2 YFSETQ. Trimming removed 8 bases from V and 6 bases from J, with 18 bases in between.

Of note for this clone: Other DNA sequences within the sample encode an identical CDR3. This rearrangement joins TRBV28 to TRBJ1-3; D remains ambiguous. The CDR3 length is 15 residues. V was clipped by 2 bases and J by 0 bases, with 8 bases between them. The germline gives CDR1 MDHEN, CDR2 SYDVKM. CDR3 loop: CASSLGGSSGNTIYF. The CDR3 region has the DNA TGTGCCAGCAGTTTAGGCGGGAGCTCTGGAAACACCATATATTTT.

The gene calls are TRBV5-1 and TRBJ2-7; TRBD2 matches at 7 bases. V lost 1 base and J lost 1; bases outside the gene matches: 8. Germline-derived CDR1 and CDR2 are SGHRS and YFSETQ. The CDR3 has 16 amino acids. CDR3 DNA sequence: TGCGCCAGCAGCTTGACCTTCCGGCGGGGGTCCTACGAGCAGTACTTC. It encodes CASSLTFRRGSYEQYF.

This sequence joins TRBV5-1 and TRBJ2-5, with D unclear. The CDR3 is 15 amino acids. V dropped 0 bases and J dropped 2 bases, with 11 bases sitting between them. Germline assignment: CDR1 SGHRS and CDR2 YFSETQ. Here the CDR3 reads CASSLARLSQETQYF. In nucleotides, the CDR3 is TGCGCCAGCAGCTTGGCCAGGTTGTCACAAGAGACCCAGTACTTC.

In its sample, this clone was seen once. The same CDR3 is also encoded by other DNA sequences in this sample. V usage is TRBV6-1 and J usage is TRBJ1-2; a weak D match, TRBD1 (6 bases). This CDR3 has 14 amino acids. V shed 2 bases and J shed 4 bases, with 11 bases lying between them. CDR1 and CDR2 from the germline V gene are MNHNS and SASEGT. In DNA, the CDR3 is TGTGCCAGCAGTGAAATCGGACAGTCCTATGGCTACACCTTC. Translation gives CASSEIGQSYGYTF.

The CDR3 DNA reads TGTGCCAGCAGCCTCGACAGGGGGCAGGGGGAAAAACTGTTTTTT. Encoded protein: CASSLDRGQGEKLFF. The chain combines TRBV28 with TRBJ1-4, with TRBD1 identical over 10 bases. Germline V gene data show CDR1 as MDHEN and CDR2 as SYDVKM. The CDR3 contains 15 residues. J gave up 8 bases and V 6 bases, and 9 bases lay outside the gene matches. Together with reference TRBV28 and TRBJ1-4, the CDR3 gives the full variable domain: DVKVTQSSRYLVKRTGEKVFLECVQDMDHENMFWYRQDPGLGLRLIYFSYDVKMKEKGDIPEGYSVSREKKERFSLILESASTNQTSMYLCASSLDRGQGEKLFFGSGTQLSVL.

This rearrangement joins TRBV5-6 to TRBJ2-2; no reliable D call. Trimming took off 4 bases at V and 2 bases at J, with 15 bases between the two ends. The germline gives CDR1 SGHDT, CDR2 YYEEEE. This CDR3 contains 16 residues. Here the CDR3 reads CASSTLTVGNTGELFF. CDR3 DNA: TGTGCCAGCAGCACCCTGACTGTGGGAAACACCGGGGAGCTGTTTTTT.

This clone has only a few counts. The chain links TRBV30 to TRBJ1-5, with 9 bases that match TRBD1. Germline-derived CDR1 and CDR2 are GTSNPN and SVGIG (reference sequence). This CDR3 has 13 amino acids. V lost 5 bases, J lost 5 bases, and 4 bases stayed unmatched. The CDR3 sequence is CAWGGQGHQPQHF. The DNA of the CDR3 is TGTGCCTGGGGAGGACAGGGGCATCAGCCCCAGCATTTT.

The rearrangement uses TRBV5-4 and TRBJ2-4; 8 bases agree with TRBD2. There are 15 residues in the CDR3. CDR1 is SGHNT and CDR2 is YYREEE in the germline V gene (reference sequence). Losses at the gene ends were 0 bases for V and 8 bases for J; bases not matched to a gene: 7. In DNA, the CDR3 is TGTGCCAGCAGCTTGGGGGGACTAGTCGGAGACATTCAGTACTTC. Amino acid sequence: CASSLGGLVGDIQYF.

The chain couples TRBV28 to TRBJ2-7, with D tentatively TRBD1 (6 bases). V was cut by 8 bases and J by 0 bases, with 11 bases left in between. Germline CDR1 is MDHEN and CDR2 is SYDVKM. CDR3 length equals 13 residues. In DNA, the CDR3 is TGTGCCAGCGACAGGAGCGACTCCTACGAGCAGTACTTC. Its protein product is CASDRSDSYEQYF. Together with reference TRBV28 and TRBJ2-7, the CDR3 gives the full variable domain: DVKVTQSSRYLVKRTGEKVFLECVQDMDHENMFWYRQDPGLGLRLIYFSYDVKMKEKGDIPEGYSVSREKKERFSLILESASTNQTSMYLCASDRSDSYEQYFGPGTRLTVT.

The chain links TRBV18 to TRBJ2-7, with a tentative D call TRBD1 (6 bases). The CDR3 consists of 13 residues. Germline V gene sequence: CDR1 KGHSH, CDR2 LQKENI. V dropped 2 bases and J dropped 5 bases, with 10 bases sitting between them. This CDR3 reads CASSPGQSHEQYF. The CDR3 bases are TGTGCCAGCTCACCAGGACAGTCCCACGAGCAGTACTTC.

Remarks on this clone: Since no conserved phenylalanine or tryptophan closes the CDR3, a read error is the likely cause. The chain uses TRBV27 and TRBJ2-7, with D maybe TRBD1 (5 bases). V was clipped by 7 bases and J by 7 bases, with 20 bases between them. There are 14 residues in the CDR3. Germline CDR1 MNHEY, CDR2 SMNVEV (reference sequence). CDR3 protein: CASTRDRTGREQYL. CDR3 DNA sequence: TGTGCCAGCACTAGAGACAGAACTGGGCGGGAGCAGTACCTC.

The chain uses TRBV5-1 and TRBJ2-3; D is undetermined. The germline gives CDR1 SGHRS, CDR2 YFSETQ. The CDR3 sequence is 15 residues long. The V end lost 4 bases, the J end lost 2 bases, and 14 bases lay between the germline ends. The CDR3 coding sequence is TGCGCCAGCAGCACCTCGATCTACTTCACAGATACGCAGTATTTT. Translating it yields CASSTSIYFTDTQYF.

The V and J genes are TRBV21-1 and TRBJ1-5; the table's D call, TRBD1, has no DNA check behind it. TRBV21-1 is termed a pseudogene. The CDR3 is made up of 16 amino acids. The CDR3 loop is CASSLGVGQLNQPQHF. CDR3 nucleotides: TGTGCCAGCAGCCTTGGGGTGGGACAGCTAAATCAGCCCCAGCATTTT.

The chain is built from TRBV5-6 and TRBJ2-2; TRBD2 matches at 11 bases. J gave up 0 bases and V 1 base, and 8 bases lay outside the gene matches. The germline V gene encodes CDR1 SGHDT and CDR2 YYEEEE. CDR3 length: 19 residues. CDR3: CASSLFSGRAISNTGELFF. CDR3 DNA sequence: TGTGCCAGCAGCTTGTTTAGCGGGAGGGCCATATCGAACACCGGGGAGCTGTTTTTT.